The 31 T cell receptor beta chains listed next were all sequenced from one sample in a study of identical twins. Each CDR3 protein is one row after TCRdb ran MiXCR on the 5' RACE reads. The table shows about 530,000 distinct CDR3 sequences, with about 22% occurring only once. The sample also formed part of further work on yellow fever vaccine responses in identical twins.

The sample consisted of CD4+ T cells sorted from blood. Receptor source: a woman under 30 in good health.

This clonotype was recorded a few times. This chain joins TRBV12-3 or TRBV12-4 and TRBJ2-7; 9 bases align to TRBD2. V was clipped by 3 bases and J by 4 bases; unmatched bases: 13. The CDR3 is 17 amino acids. In DNA form, the CDR3 reads TGTGCCAGCAGTTTTGGGCTAGAACTAGCGGGCAGTTACGAGCAGTACTTC. Its protein is CASSFGLELAGSYEQYF.

This clonotype was found a few times. The rearrangement uses TRBV25-1 and TRBJ2-7, with no clear D. With 6 bases removed from V and 3 bases from J, the gap between germline ends came to 18 bases. Looked up from germline, CDR1 is MGHDK and CDR2 is SYGVNS. The CDR3 totals 15 residues. The CDR3 bases are TGTGCCAGCAGCTCCGAGCCCGCATCCTACTACGAGCAGTACGTC. Translating it yields CASSSEPASYYEQYV.

In this sample, this clonotype turned up a few times. V gene TRBV3-1 combines with J gene TRBJ2-1, with D unresolved. Trimming pared 1 base from V and 6 bases from J, leaving 10 bases between. The CDR3 has 14 residues. Germline V gene sequence: CDR1 LGHDT, CDR2 YNNKEL (reference sequence). CDR3 sequence: CASSQGWQANEQFF. In DNA, the CDR3 is TGTGCCAGCAGCCAAGGTTGGCAGGCCAATGAGCAGTTCTTC.

The V call is TRBV4-2, the J call TRBJ2-3; D is uncertain. The germline CDR1 and CDR2 sequences are LGHNA and YNFKEQ. The CDR3 consists of 14 residues. V lost 0 bases to trimming and J lost 5 bases, with 9 bases between them. The CDR3 DNA sequence: TGTGCCAGCAGCCAAGAACTATCCTTAGATACGCAGTATTTT. Encoded protein: CASSQELSLDTQYF.

CDR3 amino acids: CASSPPGLASYEQYF. The CDR3 DNA sequence: TGCGCCAGCAGTCCGCCGGGACTAGCGTCCTACGAGCAGTACTTC. V is TRBV5-1 and J is TRBJ2-7; the match to TRBD2 covers 10 bases. In germline, CDR1 is SGHRS, CDR2 YFSETQ. CDR3 length: 15 amino acids. V was clipped by 5 bases and J by 1 base; unmatched bases: 6.

This clonotype was picked up a small number of times. The chain links TRBV3-1 to TRBJ2-5; TRBD2 aligns across 9 bases. Trimming cost V 3 bases and J 5 bases; bases outside gene matches: 1. The CDR3 extends over 13 amino acids. From germline, CDR1 is LGHDT and CDR2 YNNKEL (reference sequence). The CDR3 sequence is CASSHLAGETQYF. In nucleotides, the CDR3 is TGTGCCAGCAGCCATCTAGCGGGGGAGACCCAGTACTTC.

This clonotype was seen repeatedly, ten times or more. J is TRBJ2-3 and V is TRBV7-9, with TRBD2 matching over 11 bases. V was clipped by 4 bases and J by 2 bases; unmatched bases: 5. Germline V gene data show CDR1 as SEHNR and CDR2 as FQNEAQ (reference sequence). CDR3 length: 16 amino acids. CDR3: CASSSLAGGLTDTQYF. CDR3 DNA: TGTGCCAGCAGCTCTCTAGCGGGGGGCCTCACAGATACGCAGTATTTT.

The V gene is TRBV4-1, the J gene TRBJ2-1; the D is unclear. The CDR3 contains 14 residues. CDR1 MGHRA and CDR2 YSYEKL come from the germline V gene. V was trimmed by 0 bases and J by 3 bases, leaving 6 bases between them. The CDR3, as DNA: TGCGCCAGCAGCCAAGACTATAACTACAATGAGCAGTTCTTC. Translation: CASSQDYNYNEQFF.

This clonotype was recorded a few times. The genes are TRBV28 and TRBJ1-4; TRBD1 matches 7 bases. The CDR3 is 14 amino acids. V shed 5 bases, J shed 5 bases, and the junction held 5 bases outside the gene matches. Per germline, CDR1 MDHEN and CDR2 SYDVKM. The CDR3 protein is CASSPPGQNEKLFF. The CDR3 DNA reads as TGTGCCAGCAGTCCACCGGGACAGAATGAAAAACTGTTTTTT.

The chain employs TRBV5-1 and TRBJ2-1; 8 positions agree with TRBD2. Germline V gene sequence: CDR1 SGHRS, CDR2 YFSETQ. The length of the CDR3 is 16 residues. After removal of 0 bases from V and 4 bases from J, the junction contained 6 bases not matched to a gene. CDR3 DNA: TGCGCCAGCAGCTTGGATGGCGGGGGGCTTTACAATGAGCAGTTCTTC. Protein: CASSLDGGGLYNEQFF.

This clonotype was recorded a few times. This chain connects TRBV27 to TRBJ1-2; 7 bases match TRBD1. Trimming took 10 bases from V and 6 from J; bases not matched to a gene: 8. From germline, CDR1 is MNHEY and CDR2 SMNVEV (reference sequence). This CDR3 comprises 12 residues. CDR3 sequence (DNA): TGTGCCACCATGACAGGGTTTGATGGCTACACCTTC. It specifies CATMTGFDGYTF.

This clonotype was seen a handful of times. This sequence joins TRBV10-3 and TRBJ2-4, with D tentatively TRBD2 (6 bases). The ends were cut back, 3 bases at V and 2 bases at J, with 11 bases in the middle. The CDR3 length is 15 residues. The V gene's germline CDR1 is ENHRY and CDR2 SYGVKD. In nucleotides, the CDR3 is TGTGCCATCAGTGAATGGGGGGAGTCCAAAAACATTCAGTACTTC. Protein product: CAISEWGESKNIQYF.

This clonotype has ten or more counts. The chain couples TRBV7-2 to TRBJ2-1; D gene uncertain. In germline, CDR1 is SGHTA, CDR2 FQGNSA. The CDR3 is 13 amino acids. Trimming took off 6 bases at V and 5 bases at J, with 11 bases between the two ends. CDR3 DNA: TGTGCCAGCAGTTCGATGAATAACAATGAGCAGTTCTTC. Protein sequence: CASSSMNNNEQFF.

This clonotype appeared a few times. V is TRBV9 and J is TRBJ2-1, with 11 nucleotides matching TRBD2. CDR1 and CDR2 (germline): SGDLS, YYNGEE. This CDR3 is 16 amino acids long. Unmatched junction bases numbered 1, after V lost 1 base and J lost 1 base. Here the CDR3 reads CASSVTSGRSYNEQFF. CDR3 sequence (DNA): TGTGCCAGCAGCGTAACTAGCGGGAGATCCTACAATGAGCAGTTCTTC.

This clonotype was detected many times. The rearrangement uses TRBV20-1 and TRBJ2-1, with 10 nucleotides matching TRBD2. CDR1 is DFQATT and CDR2 is SNEGSKA in the germline V gene (reference sequence). This CDR3 is built from 15 residues. V shed 0 bases, J shed 6 bases, and the junction held 5 bases outside the gene matches. The CDR3 reads CSARDLAGAVNEQFF. The DNA of the CDR3 is TGCAGTGCTAGAGATCTAGCGGGGGCCGTCAATGAGCAGTTCTTC.

In the case of this clonotype: Mismatch with germline at one junction end may stem from a read error. This chain joins TRBV28 and TRBJ2-3, with 9 bases that match TRBD2. The CDR3 runs 14 residues. Germline-derived CDR1 and CDR2 are MDHEN and SYDVKM. The CDR3 region is CAGRVRGGPDTQYF. The CDR3 nucleotides are TGTGCCGGCAGGGTGCGGGGGGGTCCAGATACGCAGTATTTT.

This clonotype was observed a few times. J is TRBJ1-1 and V is TRBV5-1; weak D call: TRBD1 (5 bases). Between the trimmed V and J ends, which lost 3 bases and 2 bases, there was a span of 20 bases. The CDR3 is 17 amino acids. The germline V gene has CDR1 SGHRS and CDR2 YFSETQ. The CDR3 is CASSSGPGRSINTEAFF. The DNA of the CDR3 is TGCGCCAGCAGCTCCGGGCCGGGACGCTCAATAAACACTGAAGCTTTCTTT.

This clonotype has a handful of counts. The V gene is TRBV20-1, the J gene TRBJ2-1; D is unclear. This CDR3 spans 14 amino acids. V was pared by 3 bases and J by 5 bases, with 14 bases between. From germline, CDR1 is DFQATT and CDR2 SNEGSKA (reference sequence). The CDR3 coding sequence is TGCAGTGCTAGTTTCGGTGACCTAAACAATGAGCAGTTCTTC. Its protein is CSASFGDLNNEQFF.

Only a few counts were recorded for this clonotype. The genes are TRBV5-5 and TRBJ2-2; D is unresolved. This CDR3 is 15 amino acids long. Germline V gene data show CDR1 as SGHKS and CDR2 as YYEKEE (reference sequence). The V and J ends lost 5 bases and 0 bases respectively, with 11 bases between them. The chain's CDR3 is CASREDTTNTGELFF. The CDR3 DNA is TGTGCCAGCAGAGAGGATACAACGAACACCGGGGAGCTGTTTTTT.

The chain has TRBV15 and TRBJ2-2; 10 bases fit TRBD1. V shed 3 bases and J 5 bases; nucleotides not matched to a gene: 6. CDR1 and CDR2 (germline): LNHNV, YYDKDF (reference sequence). The CDR3 has 16 residues. For the CDR3, the DNA is TGTGCCACCAGCAGTAGACAGGGGGCGCGTACCGGGGAGCTGTTTTTT. This translates into CATSSRQGARTGELFF.

This clonotype has only a few counts. CDR3 in DNA: TGTGCCAGCAGCCAAGATCAGCTAGCGGGAGTGGGAGAGCAGTACTTC. Its protein is CASSQDQLAGVGEQYF. The chain has TRBV4-2 and TRBJ2-7, with 10 bases fitting TRBD2. V shed 0 bases, J shed 7 bases, and the junction held 9 bases outside the gene matches. The CDR3 contains 16 residues. From germline, CDR1 is LGHNA and CDR2 YNFKEQ.

This chain links TRBV10-2 with TRBJ2-7; D gene uncertain. This CDR3 has 15 amino acids. Trimming took off 6 bases at V and 3 bases at J, with 18 bases between the two ends. Per germline, CDR1 WSHSY and CDR2 SAAADI. The CDR3 is CASRSAQEPYYEQYF. In nucleotides, the CDR3 is TGCGCCAGCAGATCTGCTCAGGAGCCTTACTACGAGCAGTACTTC.

The chain joins TRBV5-1 to TRBJ1-3, with D possibly matching TRBD1 (6 bases). The CDR3 loop spans 14 amino acids. Germline V gene sequence: CDR1 SGHRS, CDR2 YFSETQ. Trimming took 3 bases from V and 4 from J, leaving 11 bases between them. CDR3 nucleotides: TGCGCCAGCAGCTCAGCAGGGGCAGGAAACACCATATATTTT. Its protein product is CASSSAGAGNTIYF.

The chain joins TRBV13 to TRBJ1-5, with D unclear. Germline CDR1 PRHDT, CDR2 FYEKMQ (reference sequence). V shed 5 bases and J shed 4 bases, with 18 bases lying between them. CDR3 length equals 16 residues. CDR3 nucleotide sequence: TGTGCCAGCAGCGTATATCGGCCCGAGGGAAATCAGCCCCAGCATTTT. This translates into CASSVYRPEGNQPQHF.

This clonotype has only a few counts. The V gene is TRBV18, the J gene TRBJ2-3; D might be TRBD1 (7 bases). CDR1 KGHSH and CDR2 LQKENI come from the germline V gene. The length of the CDR3 is 16 residues. Between the trimmed V and J ends, which lost 2 bases and 1 base, there was a span of 13 bases. The CDR3 is CASSPNQGGGTDTQYF. CDR3 sequence (DNA): TGTGCCAGCTCACCAAACCAGGGGGGCGGCACAGATACGCAGTATTTT.

This clonotype has just one count. This sequence joins TRBV18 and TRBJ1-4; D remains unclear. Germline V CDR1 and CDR2: KGHSH, LQKENI. This CDR3 has 13 amino acids. V shed 1 base and J shed 7 bases, with 7 bases lying between them. DNA of the CDR3: TGTGCCAGCTCACCACAATGGGCTGAAAAACTGTTTTTT. Translating it yields CASSPQWAEKLFF.

The chain links TRBV20-1 to TRBJ2-1, with 7 nucleotides matching TRBD2. With V trimmed by 1 base and J by 5 bases, 11 bases remained unmatched. The CDR3 extends over 16 amino acids. Germline values: CDR1 DFQATT, CDR2 SNEGSKA (reference sequence). The CDR3 coding sequence is TGCAGTGCTAGAGGTTCGACTAGCCCCGTTAACAATGAGCAGTTCTTC. Protein: CSARGSTSPVNNEQFF.

This clonotype was counted only a few times. J is TRBJ2-3 and V is TRBV29-1, with 8 positions matching TRBD2. V trimming: 7 bases; J trimming: 6 bases; junction bases outside the gene matches: 9. This CDR3 has 13 amino acids. CDR1 is SQVTM and CDR2 is ANQGSEA in the germline V gene. In DNA form, the CDR3 reads TGCAGCGCTGGAGCGGGAGTGGGGGATACGCAGTATTTT. Translating it yields CSAGAGVGDTQYF.

This clonotype was counted between two and nine times. J is TRBJ2-3 and V is TRBV7-9; TRBD2 agrees at 7 bases. The CDR3 length is 15 residues. Germline V gene sequence: CDR1 SEHNR, CDR2 FQNEAQ (reference sequence). V was clipped by 5 bases and J by 2 bases; unmatched bases: 7. The CDR3 here is CASSPAGRNTDTQYF. CDR3 coding DNA: TGTGCCAGCAGCCCAGCGGGGCGGAACACAGATACGCAGTATTTT.

This clonotype has a count of ten or more. The chain has TRBV18 and TRBJ2-7, with TRBD1 as a possible D gene (6 bases). V lost 0 bases and J 0 bases, leaving 9 bases between the germline ends. Germline lookup yields CDR1 KGHSH and CDR2 LQKENI. The CDR3 is 15 residues long. The CDR3 nucleotides are TGTGCCAGCTCACCACCGTTGGGGGCCTCCTACGAGCAGTACTTC. Translated: CASSPPLGASYEQYF.

This clonotype was counted a few times. The chain employs TRBV20-1 and TRBJ2-7; 7 bases align to TRBD1. The CDR3 contains 12 residues. From germline, CDR1 is DFQATT and CDR2 SNEGSKA (reference sequence). J was trimmed by 2 bases and V by 8 bases; bases with no gene match: 6. The DNA for the CDR3 is TGCAGTTGGACAGGCCGAACCTACGAGCAGTACGTC. This encodes CSWTGRTYEQYV.